The 10 T cell receptor beta chains below were found in one sample sequenced in a study of shared clonotypes between healthy human individuals. Clones were sequenced by immunoSEQ multiplex PCR, and TCRdb holds only the in-frame ones, with some missing. Of roughly 450,000 clones in the sample, around 74% are singletons; the top ten hold under 15%. The specimen sequenced was PBMCs. The receptors shown here come from a middle-aged woman in good health. Some clones in this sample may be carry-over from other donors' samples.

This sequence joins TRBV5-1 and TRBJ2-1; 15 bases align to TRBD2. The CDR3 extends over 16 amino acids. Germline V gene lookup returns CDR1 SGHRS and CDR2 YFSETQ. With 3 bases clipped from V and 8 bases from J, the junction kept 6 bases outside the gene matches. CDR3: CASSWAWTSGRDEQFF. DNA for the CDR3: TGCGCCAGCAGCTGGGCCTGGACTAGCGGGAGGGATGAGCAGTTCTTC.

V and J are TRBV4-2 and TRBJ1-5, with D unclear. The CDR3 is made up of 13 amino acids. Looked up from germline, CDR1 is LGHNA and CDR2 is YNFKEQ. V lost 3 bases and J 1 base, leaving 4 bases between the germline ends. The DNA for the CDR3 is TGTGCCAGCAGCCACAGGAGCAATCAGCCCCAGCATTTT. Residues: CASSHRSNQPQHF.

The chain recombines TRBV5-1 with TRBJ2-1, with 11 positions matching TRBD2. J lost 10 bases, V lost 0 bases, and 9 bases had no gene match. The CDR3 covers 16 residues. Germline assignment: CDR1 SGHRS and CDR2 YFSETQ. The CDR3 nucleotides read TGCGCCAGCAGCTTGGCGACTAGCGGGAAGTCGGTAGAGCAGTTCTTC. Encoded protein: CASSLATSGKSVEQFF. The full variable domain, its missing parts supplied by reference TRBV5-1 and TRBJ2-1, is KAGVTQTPRYLIKTRGQQVTLSCSPISGHRSVSWYQQTPGQGLQFLFEYFSETQRNKGNFPGRFSGRQFSNSRSEMNVSTLELGDSALYLCASSLATSGKSVEQFFGPGTRLTVL.

This chain connects TRBV5-1 to TRBJ2-3; TRBD2 matches 9 bases. J lost 3 bases, V lost 3 bases, and 2 bases had no gene match. Germline V gene lookup returns CDR1 SGHRS and CDR2 YFSETQ. This CDR3 is 14 amino acids long. The CDR3 sequence: CASSYTSGTDTQYF. CDR3 in DNA: TGCGCCAGCAGCTACACTAGCGGGACAGATACGCAGTATTTT.

This clone showed up many times. The rearrangement joins TRBV7-9 to TRBJ1-4; TRBD1 matches at 7 bases. V shed 4 bases, J shed 4 bases, and the junction held 9 bases outside the gene matches. The length of the CDR3 is 16 residues. Germline V gives CDR1 SEHNR, CDR2 FQNEAQ (reference sequence). The CDR3 reads CASSSAGQGDNEKLFF. CDR3 nucleotides: TGTGCCAGCAGCTCCGCTGGGCAGGGGGATAATGAAAAACTGTTTTTT.

This chain joins TRBV19 and TRBJ2-5; D could derive from TRBD1 or TRBD2 (5 bases each). CDR1 is LNHDA, CDR2 SQIVND, per germline (reference sequence). V was trimmed by 3 bases and J by 1 base, leaving 9 bases between them. The CDR3 has 14 residues. The DNA of the CDR3 is TGTGCCAGTAGTATTTGGGGACCCCAAGAGACCCAGTACTTC. Encoded protein: CASSIWGPQETQYF.

The rearrangement joins TRBV10-3 to TRBJ2-1, with TRBD2 as a possible D gene (6 bases). Germline V CDR1 and CDR2: ENHRY, SYGVKD. V shed 10 bases and J shed 9 bases, with 25 bases lying between them. The CDR3 runs to 15 residues. CDR3 sequence: CATTNGRRPSGEQFF. CDR3 DNA: TGTGCCACCACCAACGGGAGAAGGCCTTCGGGTGAGCAGTTCTTC.

The chain combines TRBV2 with TRBJ2-7, with D maybe TRBD1 (5 bases). This CDR3 has 11 amino acids. Trimming took off 6 bases at V and 3 bases at J, with 6 bases between the two ends. Germline CDR1 and CDR2: SNHLY and FYNNEI. CDR3 nucleotides: TGTGCCAGCAGACAGGACTACGAGCAGTACTTC. Translating gives CASRQDYEQYF.

This chain joins TRBV7-2 and TRBJ1-5; 7 bases align to TRBD1. V was pared by 6 bases and J by 6 bases, with 11 bases of the junction left unmatched. Germline-derived CDR1 and CDR2 are SGHTA and FQGNSA. CDR3 length: 15 amino acids. The CDR3 reads CASSLTSGGSQPQHF. In nucleotides, the CDR3 is TGTGCCAGCAGTCTGACCTCAGGGGGAAGTCAGCCCCAGCATTTT. The entire variable domain, with the rest obtained from reference TRBV7-2 and TRBJ1-5, is as follows: GAGVSQSPSNKVTEKGKDVELRCDPISGHTALYWYRQSLGQGLEFLIYFQGNSAPDKSGLPSDRFSAERTGGSVSTLTIQRTQQEDSAVYLCASSLTSGGSQPQHFGDGTRLSIL.

This clone has just a few counts. The rearrangement links TRBV7-6 to TRBJ1-1, with D hard to call. Germline V gene sequence: CDR1 SGHVS, CDR2 FNYEAQ. There are 13 residues in the CDR3. Trimming removed 6 bases from V and 0 bases from J, with 8 bases in between. This CDR3 is CASSQVLNTEAFF. Written as DNA, the CDR3 is TGTGCCAGCAGTCAGGTTCTGAACACTGAAGCTTTCTTT.